The T cell receptor (beta chain) described here comes from a study of blood T cell repertoires in COVID-19. Across the study: Samples taken during acute and convalescent COVID-19 were collected in the United States, Italy and Spain. T cells, B-cell-depleted T cells, or PBMCs supplied cDNA or gDNA.

The method was immunoSEQ multiplex PCR; TCRdb's version includes in-frame clones alone and lacks a portion of them. The sample includes more than 350,000 clones, approximately 88% seen only once; the top ten take about 3%. J gave up 5 bases and V 3 bases, and 14 bases lay outside the gene matches. Germline CDR1 is MDHEN and CDR2 is SYDVKM. The CDR3 contains 17 residues. During active infection, Seattle patients enrolled and were then monitored through disease. The sample comprised peripheral blood. This TCR derives from a woman younger than 45 with COVID-19, enrolled during active disease. The chain couples TRBV28 to TRBJ1-1, with 8 bases fitting TRBD1. The CDR3 nucleotides read TGTGCCAGCAGTTTTCTTGTGGGCAGGGGGCGCAGGACTGAAGCTTTCTTT. Amino acids: CASSFLVGRGRRTEAFF.